A selection of T cell receptor beta chains follows, all from one sample in a study of T cells in Graves' hyperthyroidism and ophthalmopathy. TCRdb itself ran the multiplex PCR reads through MiXCR, one entry per CDR3 protein. The sample includes approximately 600,000 distinct CDR3 sequences, around 15% of them seen just once. The sequencing input was blood. The source is a woman aged 25 to 39 with Graves' hyperthyroidism. CDR3s include the opening cysteine and the closing phenylalanine or tryptophan. The D gene is left open where the match is weak. Clone size is shown for a subset of rows, as once, few, many or a class of expanded clone.

>many|TRBJ1-1|NA|13|TRBV7-2
CASSLSGVTEAFF
TGTGCCAGCAGCCTGAGTGGCGTTACTGAAGCTTTCTTT
>once|TRBJ2-5|TRBD2|14|TRBV6-1
CASSELLAEETQYF
TGTGCCAGCAGTGAATTACTAGCGGAAGAGACCCAGTACTTC
>NA|TRBJ2-5|TRBD2|18|TRBV20-1
CSARRMGSRTSGRETQYF
TGCAGTGCTAGAAGGATGGGGTCCCGGACTAGCGGGAGGGAGACCCAGTACTTC
>many|TRBJ2-1|TRBD2|17|TRBV10-3
CAISGLAGTSSYNEQFF
TGTGCCATCAGTGGACTAGCGGGAACGAGCTCCTACAATGAGCAGTTCTTC
>few|TRBJ1-2|NA|12|TRBV20-1
CSDNDGNYGYTF
TGCAGTGATAACGACGGAAACTATGGCTACACCTTC
>NA|TRBJ1-1|TRBD1|13|TRBV7-9
CASSFLNRGEAFF
TGTGCCAGCAGCTTCCTCAACAGGGGAGAAGCTTTCTTT
>few|TRBJ2-1|NA|13|TRBV6-1
CATQWTTNNEQFF
TGTGCCACCCAGTGGACTACCAACAATGAGCAGTTCTTC
>NA|TRBJ1-3|NA|15|TRBV4-1
CASSDGSYSGNTIYF
TGCGCCAGCAGCGACGGGAGCTACTCTGGAAACACCATATATTTT
>few|TRBJ2-4|NA|16|TRBV28
CASSPTGTLAKNIQYF
TGTGCCAGCAGTCCCACCGGGACTTTAGCCAAAAACATTCAGTACTTC
>NA|TRBJ2-1|TRBD2|17|TRBV19
CASRETSGRGSYNEQFF
TGTGCCAGTAGGGAGACTAGCGGGAGGGGGTCCTACAATGAGCAGTTCTTC
>many|TRBJ2-7|NA|12|TRBV7-2
CASTETKNEQYF
TGTGCCAGCACCGAGACTAAAAACGAGCAGTACTTC
>few|TRBJ2-3|TRBD2|17|TRBV4-2
CASSQDQVAGSTDTQYF
TGTGCCAGCAGCCAAGATCAGGTAGCGGGAAGCACAGATACGCAGTATTTT
>many|TRBJ1-1|NA|16|TRBV6-5
CASSRLASSMNTEAFF
TGTGCCAGCAGTCGCTTGGCGTCCAGCATGAACACTGAAGCTTTCTTT
>few|TRBJ2-1|TRBD2|14|TRBV12-5
CASRGLAIMNEQFF
TGTGCTAGCCGGGGACTAGCGATTATGAATGAGCAGTTCTTC
>many|TRBJ2-7|NA|14|TRBV7-2
CASSLLGISYEQYF
TGTGCCAGCAGCTTACTCGGGATTTCCTACGAGCAGTACTTC
>NA|TRBJ1-2|NA|18|TRBV28
CASSFRSKQDRAGYGYTF
TGTGCCAGCAGTTTCAGGAGCAAACAGGACCGGGCTGGTTATGGCTACACCTTC
>NA|TRBJ1-5|NA|14|TRBV20-1
CSARVRGSNQPQHF
TGCAGTGCTAGAGTACGGGGGAGCAATCAGCCCCAGCATTTT
>NA|TRBJ2-3|NA|15|TRBV5-1
CASSLGELSTDTQYF
TGCGCCAGCAGCTTGGGGGAGCTCAGCACAGATACGCAGTATTTT
>few|TRBJ2-1|NA|16|TRBV13
CASSLGAAGAYNEQFF
TGTGCCAGCAGCCTGGGTGCGGCGGGGGCATACAATGAGCAGTTCTTC
>many|TRBJ2-5|TRBD2|16|TRBV27
CASSLAAGGPGETQYF
TGTGCCAGCAGTTTAGCAGCGGGAGGGCCGGGTGAGACCCAGTACTTC
>NA|TRBJ1-1|NA|15|TRBV11-1
CASSLVPGLIVEAFF
TGTGCCAGCAGCTTAGTCCCGGGACTGATTGTTGAAGCTTTCTTT
>many|TRBJ1-1|TRBD1|14|TRBV6-2/TRBV6-3
CASRWTGGMSEAFF
TGTGCCAGCAGGTGGACAGGGGGCATGTCTGAAGCTTTCTTT
>NA|TRBJ2-1|TRBD2|17|TRBV6-1
CASMLGGASGDPHEQFF
TGTGCCAGTATGTTGGGAGGGGCGAGCGGAGACCCCCATGAGCAGTTCTTC
>few|TRBJ2-2|NA|18|TRBV10-2
CASSESRDYTLNTGELFF
TGCGCCAGCAGTGAGTCACGAGACTATACCTTGAACACCGGGGAGCTGTTTTTT
>NA|TRBJ2-2|TRBD2|16|TRBV9
CASSVQREEVTGELFF
TGTGCCAGCAGCGTACAACGGGAGGAGGTAACCGGGGAGCTGTTTTTT
>many|TRBJ1-1|NA|13|TRBV6-2/TRBV6-3
CASTYRGNTEAFF
TGTGCCAGCACCTATAGGGGTAACACTGAAGCTTTCTTT
>many|TRBJ2-5|TRBD2|15|TRBV11-2
CASSPYLAGQETQYF
TGTGCCAGCAGCCCCTACTTAGCGGGACAAGAGACCCAGTACTTC
>few|TRBJ2-5|TRBD1|15|TRBV7-9
CASSYGQGAFETQYF
TGTGCCAGCAGTTACGGACAGGGGGCTTTTGAGACCCAGTACTTC
>many|TRBJ2-5|NA|13|TRBV12-3/TRBV12-4
CASSLVRRETQYF
TGTGCCAGCAGTCTCGTCCGCCGGGAGACCCAGTACTTC
>NA|TRBJ2-1|TRBD2|17|TRBV28
CASSPPIAGGFYNEQFF
TGTGCCAGCAGCCCCCCCATAGCGGGAGGATTCTACAATGAGCAGTTCTTC
>many|TRBJ1-1|NA|14|TRBV24-1
CATSDSDSNTEAFF
TGTGCCACCAGTGACTCGGACTCGAACACTGAAGCTTTCTTT
>many|TRBJ2-1|NA|17|TRBV3-1
CASSQEHSGLSSHEQFF
TGTGCCAGCAGCCAGGAACACTCGGGACTCAGTAGCCATGAGCAGTTCTTC
>many|TRBJ1-1|NA|12|TRBV7-9
CASSLVRGEAFF
TGTGCCAGCAGCTTAGTACGGGGGGAAGCTTTCTTT
>few|TRBJ2-3|NA|13|TRBV7-2
CASSFKGADTQYF
TGTGCCAGCAGCTTTAAGGGGGCAGATACGCAGTATTTT
>NA|TRBJ2-4|NA|14|TRBV20-1
CSAVATVVKNIQYF
TGCAGTGCTGTAGCGACGGTAGTTAAAAACATTCAGTACTTC
>many|TRBJ2-1|NA|14|TRBV28
CASSPNSWGGEQFF
TGTGCCAGCAGTCCCAACTCTTGGGGCGGTGAGCAGTTCTTC
>few|TRBJ1-1|NA|13|TRBV19
CASSPLWNTEAFF
TGTGCCAGTAGTCCCCTTTGGAACACTGAAGCTTTCTTT
>few|TRBJ2-3|TRBD2|17|TRBV3-1
CASSHLLGGTGTDTQYF
TGTGCCAGCAGCCACCTGCTGGGGGGGACTGGCACAGATACGCAGTATTTT
>few|TRBJ1-4|TRBD1|19|TRBV7-8
CASSLSPTGARSTNEKLFF
TGTGCCAGCAGCTTATCGCCTACAGGGGCGAGATCAACTAATGAAAAACTGTTTTTT
>many|TRBJ2-2|TRBD2|15|TRBV20-1
CSARDLLADTGELFF
TGCAGTGCTAGAGATCTCCTAGCGGACACCGGGGAGCTGTTTTTT
>NA|TRBJ2-5|NA|15|TRBV7-3
CASKRNGAVQETQYF
TGTGCCAGCAAAAGAAACGGGGCGGTTCAAGAGACCCAGTACTTC
>NA|TRBJ2-4|NA|14|TRBV20-1
CSARDPRAKNIQYF
TGCAGTGCTAGAGACCCTAGAGCCAAAAACATTCAGTACTTC
>NA|TRBJ2-7|TRBD2|15|TRBV7-3
CASSLGSSGVYEQYF
TGTGCCAGCAGCTTAGGTTCTAGCGGGGTTTACGAGCAGTACTTC
>many|TRBJ1-1|TRBD1|16|TRBV5-1
CASSLAGQIMNTEAFF
TGCGCCAGCAGCTTGGCGGGACAGATCATGAACACTGAAGCTTTCTTT
>many|TRBJ2-7|TRBD2|13|TRBV2
CASQLGLAGEQYF
TGTGCCAGCCAACTGGGACTAGCGGGCGAGCAGTACTTC